These 12 T cell receptor beta chains originate from one sample sequenced in a study of CD8 T cells in ankylosing spondylitis. These receptors' targets are unknown. General study findings and limits: Apparently characteristic of ankylosing spondylitis blood was a TCR beta motif (roughly eight highly homologous variants).

In TCRdb, the 5' RACE reads were re-called with MiXCR into one record per CDR3 protein. The sample yields roughly 440,000 distinct CDR3 sequences, 17% seen once. Sequencing was performed on blood, either unsorted or a sorted T cell fraction (not recorded which). The source of these receptors is a male donor with ankylosing spondylitis.

The chain recombines TRBV4-1 with TRBJ2-5, with 8 bases aligning to TRBD1. CDR1 and CDR2 from the germline V gene are MGHRA and YSYEKL. V shed 3 bases and J 1 base; nucleotides not matched to a gene: 4. This CDR3 contains 15 residues. DNA for the CDR3: TGCGCCAGCAGCCACGGACAGGGTACCCAAGAGACCCAGTACTTC. Translating it yields CASSHGQGTQETQYF.

This clonotype was picked up many times. The rearrangement links TRBV5-1 to TRBJ1-1; D is uncertain. The CDR3 spans 14 residues. V was clipped by 0 bases and J by 1 base, with 7 bases between them. Germline V gene lookup returns CDR1 SGHRS and CDR2 YFSETQ. The CDR3 sequence: CASSLEGRNTEAFF. For the CDR3, the DNA is TGCGCCAGCAGCTTGGAAGGGAGGAACACTGAAGCTTTCTTT.

In its sample, this clonotype was seen a few times. The V and J genes are TRBV7-2 and TRBJ2-2; D gene uncertain. The germline gives CDR1 SGHTA, CDR2 FQGNSA. CDR3 length: 15 residues. V was pared by 2 bases and J by 6 bases, with 13 bases between. The CDR3 coding sequence is TGTGCCAGCAGCTTATTCCGTGGCCCACCCGGGGAGCTGTTTTTT. Residues: CASSLFRGPPGELFF.

The CDR3: CASSSSDYEQYF. The DNA of the CDR3 is TGTGCCAGCAGTTCATCGGACTACGAGCAGTACTTC. This chain links TRBV28 with TRBJ2-7; no firm D call. In germline, CDR1 is MDHEN, CDR2 SYDVKM. The CDR3 is made up of 12 amino acids. V lost 4 bases and J lost 3, with 7 bases in between.

J is TRBJ1-5 and V is TRBV4-1, with 9 bases that match TRBD1. Germline V gene data show CDR1 as MGHRA and CDR2 as YSYEKL. Losses at the gene ends were 0 bases for V and 5 bases for J; bases not matched to a gene: 11. This CDR3 region has 18 residues. CDR3 DNA sequence: TGCGCCAGCAGCCAAGATCAGGCCCTGACAGGGGGTGATCAGCCCCAGCATTTT. As protein: CASSQDQALTGGDQPQHF.

This chain joins TRBV15 and TRBJ1-5, with D maybe TRBD1 (5 bases). The germline gives CDR1 LNHNV, CDR2 YYDKDF (reference sequence). The CDR3 spans 18 residues. V was shortened by 1 base and J by 3 bases, with 19 bases between the two germline ends. This chain's CDR3 is CATSRGGISWGTNQPQHF. The CDR3, as DNA: TGTGCCACCAGCAGAGGAGGGATTTCATGGGGGACCAATCAGCCCCAGCATTTT.

The V call is TRBV16, the J call TRBJ1-5; 7 bases match TRBD1. Germline loops: CDR1 KGHSY, CDR2 FQNENV. Trimming at V came to 3 bases and at J to 6 bases, leaving 11 bases not matched to a gene. This CDR3 spans 16 amino acids. In DNA, the CDR3 is TGTGCCAGCAGCCATTCGGAGACAGGGAGGTTTCAGCCCCAGCATTTT. This encodes CASSHSETGRFQPQHF.

In its sample, this clonotype was seen many times. The chain joins TRBV2 to TRBJ2-1, with TRBD2 matching over 14 bases. J gave up 10 bases and V 5 bases, and 7 bases lay outside the gene matches. CDR1 is SNHLY, CDR2 FYNNEI, per germline. The CDR3 totals 15 residues. The CDR3 spells CASSRLAGGPGEQFF. CDR3 DNA: TGTGCCAGCAGTCGACTAGCGGGAGGGCCGGGAGAGCAGTTCTTC.

Only a few counts were recorded for this clonotype. This chain's CDR3 is CSVRRASTGTEAFF. For the CDR3, the DNA is TGCAGCGTTCGCAGGGCCAGTACTGGCACTGAAGCTTTCTTT. The chain links TRBV29-1 to TRBJ1-1; D possibly corresponds to TRBD1 (5 bases). Germline V gene sequence: CDR1 SQVTM, CDR2 ANQGSEA. Trimming took off 5 bases at V and 4 bases at J, with 17 bases between the two ends. The CDR3 contains 14 residues.

The V call is TRBV7-8, the J call TRBJ2-1, with TRBD2 identical over 8 bases. J was trimmed by 4 bases and V by 7 bases; bases with no gene match: 15. The CDR3 is made up of 17 amino acids. CDR1 and CDR2 (germline): SGHVS, FQNEAQ. The CDR3 is CASTFLLRGRQYNEQFF. CDR3 DNA: TGTGCCAGCACCTTCCTGTTACGCGGGAGGCAATACAATGAGCAGTTCTTC.

The chain links TRBV29-1 to TRBJ2-3; 9 nucleotides match TRBD1. The CDR3 is 16 amino acids. The junction had 14 bases not matched to a gene; V was cut back by 5 bases and J by 5 bases. Per the germline V gene, CDR1 is SQVTM and CDR2 is ANQGSEA. The DNA for the CDR3 is TGCAGCGTTCGATTTAACAGGGGGCTTCTGGTAGATACGCAGTATTTT. It is translated as CSVRFNRGLLVDTQYF.

The rearrangement uses TRBV7-2 and TRBJ2-7; TRBD2 aligns across 7 bases. V lost 0 bases and J lost 7; bases outside the gene matches: 6. Germline CDR1 is SGHTA and CDR2 is FQGNSA. This CDR3 is built from 14 residues. CDR3 loop: CASSLAGGLVEQYF. As DNA, the CDR3 is TGTGCCAGCAGCTTAGCGGGAGGGCTGGTTGAGCAGTACTTC.